One sample yielded the 5 T cell receptor beta chains listed below, sequenced in a study of blood T cells in healthy people across ages. The use of a sample-barcoded 5' primer and a J-beta primer mix characterized a second PCR of about 6 to 12 cycles. Each CDR3 protein is one row after TCRdb ran MiXCR on the 5' RACE reads. This table has some 550,000 distinct CDR3 sequences, around 48% appearing once. The sample taken for sequencing was blood. These receptors all come from a man older than 75 in good health.

This clonotype has only a few counts. The V gene is TRBV20-1, the J gene TRBJ2-7, with D tentatively TRBD1 (6 bases). This CDR3 contains 15 residues. Trimming removed 4 bases from V and 0 bases from J, with 16 bases in between. The germline V gene has CDR1 DFQATT and CDR2 SNEGSKA (reference sequence). The CDR3 bases are TGCAGTGCTAAACAGGGTTCGCGGGTCTCCTACGAGCAGTACTTC. Residues: CSAKQGSRVSYEQYF.

The rearrangement uses TRBV6-6 and TRBJ2-2; TRBD1 is a possible D gene (6 bases). This CDR3 has 14 residues. CDR1 is MNHNY and CDR2 is SVGAGI in the germline V gene (reference sequence). With 5 bases removed from V and 1 base from J, the gap between germline ends came to 8 bases. CDR3 sequence reads: CASSGTLNTGELFF. The CDR3 coding sequence is TGTGCCAGCAGTGGGACACTGAACACCGGGGAGCTGTTTTTT.

Ten or more counts support this clonotype. One junction end does not reproduce the germline sequence, and a read error may be involved. This chain links TRBV7-7 with TRBJ2-5, with 7 bases aligning to TRBD2. This CDR3 spans 14 amino acids. The germline gives CDR1 SSHAT, CDR2 FNYEAQ (reference sequence). CDR3 region: CASSSRLAGETQYF. The CDR3 DNA follows: TGTGCTAGCAGTTCCCGACTAGCCGGGGAGACCCAGTACTTC.

The V and J genes are TRBV20-1 and TRBJ2-3; 8 bases agree with TRBD1. Unmatched junction bases numbered 6, after V lost 5 bases and J lost 5 bases. The CDR3 has 13 residues. Germline V gene lookup returns CDR1 DFQATT and CDR2 SNEGSKA (reference sequence). CDR3: CSAVGQGGDTQYF. In nucleotides, the CDR3 is TGCAGTGCTGTAGGACAGGGTGGAGATACGCAGTATTTT.

This clonotype was counted many times. The CDR3 coding sequence is TGTGCCAGCAGTGGGGGAAGGAGGGCAGATACGCAGTATTTT. Protein product: CASSGGRRADTQYF. The chain uses TRBV6-5 and TRBJ2-3; possibly TRBD2 for D (6 bases). Germline V gives CDR1 MNHEY, CDR2 SVGAGI. The ends were cut back, 5 bases at V and 4 bases at J, with 13 bases in the middle. The CDR3 has 14 residues.